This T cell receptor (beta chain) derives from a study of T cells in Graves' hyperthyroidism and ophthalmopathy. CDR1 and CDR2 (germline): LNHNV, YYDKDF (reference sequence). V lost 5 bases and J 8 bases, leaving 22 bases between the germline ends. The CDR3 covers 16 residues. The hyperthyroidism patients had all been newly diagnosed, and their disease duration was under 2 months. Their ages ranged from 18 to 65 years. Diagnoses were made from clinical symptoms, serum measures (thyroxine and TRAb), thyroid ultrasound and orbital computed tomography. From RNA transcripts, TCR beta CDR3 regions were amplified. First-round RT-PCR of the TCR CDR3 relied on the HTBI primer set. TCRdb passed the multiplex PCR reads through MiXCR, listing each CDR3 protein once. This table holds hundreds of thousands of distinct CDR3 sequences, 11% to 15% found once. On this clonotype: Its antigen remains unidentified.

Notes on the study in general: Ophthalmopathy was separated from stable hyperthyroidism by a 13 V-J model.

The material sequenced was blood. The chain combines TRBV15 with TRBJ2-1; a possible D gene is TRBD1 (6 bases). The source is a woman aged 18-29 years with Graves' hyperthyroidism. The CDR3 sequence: CATSGSDRTGDYEQFF. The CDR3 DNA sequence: TGTGCCACCAGCGGAAGTGACAGGACCGGAGATTATGAGCAGTTCTTC.